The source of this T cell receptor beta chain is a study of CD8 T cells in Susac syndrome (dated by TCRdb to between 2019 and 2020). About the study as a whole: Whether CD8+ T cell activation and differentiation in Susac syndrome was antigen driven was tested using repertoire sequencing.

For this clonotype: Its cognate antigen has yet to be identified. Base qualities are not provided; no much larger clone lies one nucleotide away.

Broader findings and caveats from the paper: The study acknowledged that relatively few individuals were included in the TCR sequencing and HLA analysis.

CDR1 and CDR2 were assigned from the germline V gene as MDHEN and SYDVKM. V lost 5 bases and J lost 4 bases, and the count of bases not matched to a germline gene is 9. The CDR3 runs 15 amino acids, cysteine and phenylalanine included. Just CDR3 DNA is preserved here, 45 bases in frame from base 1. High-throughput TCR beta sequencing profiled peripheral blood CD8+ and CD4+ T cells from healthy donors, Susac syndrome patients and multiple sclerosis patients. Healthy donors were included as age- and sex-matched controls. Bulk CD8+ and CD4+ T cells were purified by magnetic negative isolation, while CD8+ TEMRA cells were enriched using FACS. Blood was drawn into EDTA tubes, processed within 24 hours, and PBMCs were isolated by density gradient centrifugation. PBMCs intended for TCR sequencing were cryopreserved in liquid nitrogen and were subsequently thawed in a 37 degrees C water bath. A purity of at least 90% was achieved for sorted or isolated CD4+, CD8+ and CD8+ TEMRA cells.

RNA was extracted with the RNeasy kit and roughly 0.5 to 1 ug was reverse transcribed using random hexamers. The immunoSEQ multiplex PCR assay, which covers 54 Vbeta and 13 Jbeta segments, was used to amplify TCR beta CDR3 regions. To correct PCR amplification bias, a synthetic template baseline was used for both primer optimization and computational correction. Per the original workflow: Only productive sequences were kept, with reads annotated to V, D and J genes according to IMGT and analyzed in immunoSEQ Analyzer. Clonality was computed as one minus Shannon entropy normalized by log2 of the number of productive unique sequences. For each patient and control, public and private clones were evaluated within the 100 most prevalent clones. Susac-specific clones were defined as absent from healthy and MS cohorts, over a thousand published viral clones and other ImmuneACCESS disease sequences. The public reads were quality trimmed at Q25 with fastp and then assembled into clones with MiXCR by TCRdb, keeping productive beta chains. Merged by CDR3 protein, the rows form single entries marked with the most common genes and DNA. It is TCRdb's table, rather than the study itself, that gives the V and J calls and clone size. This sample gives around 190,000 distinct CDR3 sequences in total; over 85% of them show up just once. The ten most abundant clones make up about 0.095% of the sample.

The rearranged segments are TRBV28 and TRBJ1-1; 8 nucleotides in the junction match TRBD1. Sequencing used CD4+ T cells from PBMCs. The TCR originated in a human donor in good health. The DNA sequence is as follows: TGTGCCAGCAGTACCTCTTCGGGACAGGTCACTGAAGCTTTCTTT. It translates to CASSTSSGQVTEAFF.